One and the same sample provided the 22 T cell receptor beta chains below, sequenced in a study of CD8 T cell repertoires and HIV-1 epitope variants. Data came from immunoSEQ multiplex PCR; TCRdb stores just in-frame clones and leaves some out. The sample consists of about 4,600 clones, more than 65% of them appearing once. Antigens for these TCRs are unknown. Sequencing was carried out using cultured CD8+ T cells derived from PBMCs. The receptors were gathered from a male donor with HIV.

This clone was found once. V gene TRBV27 combines with J gene TRBJ2-7; the D is unclear. Trimming took 1 base from V and 0 from J, leaving 7 bases between them. Germline V gene sequence: CDR1 MNHEY, CDR2 SMNVEV (reference sequence). CDR3 length equals 14 residues. CDR3 in DNA: TGTGCCAGCAGTTTATATACGAGCTCCTACGAGCAGTACTTC. Amino acids: CASSLYTSSYEQYF.

This chain uses TRBV9 with TRBJ2-1, with D possibly being TRBD2 (5 bases). CDR1 and CDR2 (germline): SGDLS, YYNGEE. V was pared by 0 bases and J by 8 bases, with 12 bases between. The CDR3 covers 14 residues. In DNA, the CDR3 is TGTGCCAGCAGCGTAGTACCCAGCGGCGATGAGCAGTTCTTC. Its translation is CASSVVPSGDEQFF.

The gene calls are TRBV11-2 and TRBJ2-7; 11 bases fit TRBD1. The V gene end was trimmed by 5 bases and the J gene end by 4 bases; junction bases not matched to a gene: 4. The CDR3 contains 14 residues. Germline values: CDR1 SGHAT, CDR2 FQNNGV. CDR3 coding DNA: TGTGCCAGCAGCATAGGACAGGGGGCTTACGAGCAGTACTTC. It codes for CASSIGQGAYEQYF.

This clone occurred a few times. The CDR3 nucleotides are TGTGCCATCAGTGAGGGAGGGACCGCCGAAGCTTTCTTT. Its protein is CAISEGGTAEAFF. The chain employs TRBV10-3 and TRBJ1-1, with a weak D call TRBD1 (5 bases). The germline V gene has CDR1 ENHRY and CDR2 SYGVKD. This CDR3 spans 13 amino acids. Trimming cost V 2 bases and J 8 bases, with 12 bases left between them.

This clone has only a few counts. The gene calls are TRBV7-7 and TRBJ2-7; D is possibly TRBD1 (6 bases). This CDR3 comprises 13 residues. Germline lookup yields CDR1 SSHAT and CDR2 FNYEAQ (reference sequence). V was clipped by 5 bases and J by 1 base, with 9 bases between them. The CDR3 nucleotides are TGTGCCAGCAGCCCGGACAGTTCCTACGAGCAGTACTTC. It translates to CASSPDSSYEQYF. Full variable domain (outside the CDR3, taken from reference TRBV7-7 and TRBJ2-7): GAGVSQSPRYKVTKRGQDVTLRCDPISSHATLYWYQQALGQGPEFLTYFNYEAQPDKSGLPSDRFSAERPEGSISTLTIQRTEQRDSAMYRCASSPDSSYEQYFGPGTRLTVT.

The genes are TRBV6-5 and TRBJ1-2, with TRBD1 matching over 8 bases. The germline CDR1 and CDR2 sequences are MNHEY and SVGAGI. J gave up 5 bases and V 6 bases, and 11 bases lay outside the gene matches. This CDR3 contains 15 residues. CDR3: CASRGDRDRRYGYTF. DNA for the CDR3: TGTGCCAGCAGGGGGGACCGGGACAGGCGATATGGCTACACCTTC.

The chain uses TRBV5-4 and TRBJ2-1, with TRBD1 matching 7 bases. This CDR3 is built from 13 residues. Germline V gives CDR1 SGHNT, CDR2 YYREEE (reference sequence). V was clipped by 4 bases and J by 10 bases; unmatched bases: 8. The CDR3 loop is CASSLTGVGEQFF. CDR3 sequence (DNA): TGTGCCAGCAGCCTTACAGGGGTGGGAGAGCAGTTCTTC.

This clone was found a few times. The gene calls are TRBV7-9 and TRBJ2-1; D uncertain. CDR3 length: 12 amino acids. In germline, CDR1 is SEHNR, CDR2 FQNEAQ (reference sequence). The V end lost 1 base, the J end lost 8 bases, and 6 bases lay between the germline ends. Here the CDR3 DNA reads TGTGCCAGCAGCTTAGATCCGGATGAGCAGTTCTTC. This gives the protein CASSLDPDEQFF.

The chain carries TRBV7-9 and TRBJ2-7; 7 nucleotides agree with TRBD1. Looked up from germline, CDR1 is SEHNR and CDR2 is FQNEAQ (reference sequence). The CDR3 sequence is 14 residues long. The V and J ends lost 5 bases and 3 bases, in that order; junction bases with no gene match: 7. CDR3 DNA: TGTGCCAGCAGCCACCGGGACAGCCTCTACGAGCAGTACTTC. It codes for CASSHRDSLYEQYF.

This chain joins TRBV30 and TRBJ2-7; D not resolved. This CDR3 region has 11 residues. V was pared by 4 bases and J by 4 bases, with 8 bases between. CDR1 and CDR2 from the germline V gene are GTSNPN and SVGIG (reference sequence). CDR3 bases: TGTGCCTGGACTAGGGAATACGAGCAGTACTTC. It encodes CAWTREYEQYF.

The genes are TRBV2 and TRBJ2-7; no definite D call. CDR3 length: 11 amino acids. Germline CDR1 SNHLY, CDR2 FYNNEI. V shed 7 bases and J shed 5 bases, with 9 bases lying between them. CDR3 nucleotides: TGTGCCAGCACCTTGGCGAACGAGCAGTACTTC. This codes for CASTLANEQYF.

The chain recombines TRBV10-3 with TRBJ1-1; D is perhaps TRBD1 (5 bases). V lost 5 bases, J lost 0 bases, and 13 bases lay in between. Per the germline V gene, CDR1 is ENHRY and CDR2 is SYGVKD. The CDR3 extends over 15 amino acids. CDR3 in amino acids: CAISTFDRLNTEAFF. CDR3 nucleotide sequence: TGTGCCATCAGTACTTTCGACAGATTGAACACTGAAGCTTTCTTT.

The rearrangement joins TRBV5-1 to TRBJ2-1, with TRBD2 matching over 7 bases. With 3 bases clipped from V and 0 bases from J, the junction kept 3 bases outside the gene matches. The V gene's germline CDR1 is SGHRS and CDR2 YFSETQ. The CDR3 runs 15 residues. This chain's CDR3 is CASSWERGSYNEQFF. CDR3 nucleotide sequence: TGCGCCAGCAGCTGGGAGCGGGGCTCCTACAATGAGCAGTTCTTC.

This chain uses TRBV9 with TRBJ1-1; the match to TRBD1 covers 7 bases. V dropped 2 bases and J dropped 6; count of bases not matched to a gene: 4. Germline V gives CDR1 SGDLS, CDR2 YYNGEE. The CDR3 totals 13 residues. CDR3 sequence: CASSVGQVSEAFF. The CDR3 bases are TGTGCCAGCAGCGTCGGACAGGTTTCTGAAGCTTTCTTT.

The gene calls are TRBV11-2 and TRBJ1-3, with a tentative D call TRBD1 (5 bases). The CDR3 contains 17 residues. CDR1 SGHAT and CDR2 FQNNGV come from the germline V gene. The germline V and J ends were trimmed by 3 bases and 0 bases, with 15 bases remaining between them. This CDR3 reads CASSFPSQGNSGNTIYF. CDR3 sequence (DNA): TGTGCCAGCAGCTTCCCCTCGCAGGGTAACTCTGGAAACACCATATATTTT.

The genes are TRBV7-9 and TRBJ2-5, with 10 bases identical to TRBD1. The CDR3 is made up of 18 amino acids. Germline loops: CDR1 SEHNR, CDR2 FQNEAQ (reference sequence). After removal of 4 bases from V and 0 bases from J, the junction contained 11 bases not matched to a gene. The CDR3 protein is CASSSTTDRGNHQETQYF. For the CDR3, the DNA is TGTGCCAGCAGCTCTACCACGGACAGGGGGAACCACCAAGAGACCCAGTACTTC. The variable domain in full, with the rest retrieved from reference TRBV7-9 and TRBJ2-5, is DTGVSQNPRHKITKRGQNVTFRCDPISEHNRLYWYRQTLGQGPEFLTYFQNEAQLEKSRLLSDRFSAERPKGSFSTLEIQRTEQGDSAMYLCASSSTTDRGNHQETQYFGPGTRLLVL.

The rearrangement joins TRBV29-1 to TRBJ2-3, with 7 bases matching TRBD1. V dropped 1 base and J dropped 2; count of bases not matched to a gene: 3. The CDR3 is 14 amino acids. Germline values: CDR1 SQVTM, CDR2 ANQGSEA. The CDR3 region is CSVEATGYTDTQYF. In nucleotides, the CDR3 is TGCAGCGTTGAAGCGACAGGGTACACAGATACGCAGTATTTT.

This clone was picked up one time. The chain links TRBV29-1 to TRBJ2-1; D is perhaps TRBD2 (6 bases). Germline V gives CDR1 SQVTM, CDR2 ANQGSEA. Deletions cut 1 base from V and 4 bases from J, with 14 bases between. CDR3 length equals 15 residues. CDR3 DNA: TGCAGCGTTGAAGGACTAGACGGCTCATACAATGAGCAGTTCTTC. Translation gives CSVEGLDGSYNEQFF.

The rearrangement links TRBV4-2 to TRBJ2-1; no definite D call. Germline-derived CDR1 and CDR2 are LGHNA and YNFKEQ. Trimming removed 0 bases from V and 7 bases from J, with 10 bases in between. This CDR3 spans 14 amino acids. The CDR3 reads CASSQDLGWNEQFF. As DNA, the CDR3 is TGTGCCAGCAGCCAAGATTTAGGGTGGAATGAGCAGTTCTTC.

The chain combines TRBV9 with TRBJ2-1; 14 nucleotides align to TRBD2. The length of the CDR3 is 17 residues. Unmatched junction bases numbered 3, after V lost 0 bases and J lost 4 bases. Germline V gene sequence: CDR1 SGDLS, CDR2 YYNGEE. The CDR3 loop reads CASSVEGLAGEYNEQFF. CDR3 DNA: TGTGCCAGCAGCGTAGAGGGACTAGCGGGGGAATACAATGAGCAGTTCTTC.

The rearrangement uses TRBV11-2 and TRBJ1-2; TRBD1 aligns across 10 bases. Trimming at V came to 4 bases and at J to 6 bases, leaving 11 bases not matched to a gene. CDR1 SGHAT and CDR2 FQNNGV come from the germline V gene. The CDR3 covers 16 residues. CDR3 sequence reads: CASSSFFGTGDDGYTF. CDR3 in DNA: TGTGCCAGCAGCTCCTTTTTCGGGACAGGGGACGATGGCTACACCTTC.

The chain is built from TRBV11-2 and TRBJ1-1, with D unclear. The CDR3 sequence is 13 residues long. Germline V lookup: CDR1 SGHAT, CDR2 FQNNGV. V lost 1 base and J 1 base, leaving 4 bases between the germline ends. The CDR3, as DNA: TGTGCCAGCAGCTTAGGGGGGAACACTGAAGCTTTCTTT. It translates to CASSLGGNTEAFF.